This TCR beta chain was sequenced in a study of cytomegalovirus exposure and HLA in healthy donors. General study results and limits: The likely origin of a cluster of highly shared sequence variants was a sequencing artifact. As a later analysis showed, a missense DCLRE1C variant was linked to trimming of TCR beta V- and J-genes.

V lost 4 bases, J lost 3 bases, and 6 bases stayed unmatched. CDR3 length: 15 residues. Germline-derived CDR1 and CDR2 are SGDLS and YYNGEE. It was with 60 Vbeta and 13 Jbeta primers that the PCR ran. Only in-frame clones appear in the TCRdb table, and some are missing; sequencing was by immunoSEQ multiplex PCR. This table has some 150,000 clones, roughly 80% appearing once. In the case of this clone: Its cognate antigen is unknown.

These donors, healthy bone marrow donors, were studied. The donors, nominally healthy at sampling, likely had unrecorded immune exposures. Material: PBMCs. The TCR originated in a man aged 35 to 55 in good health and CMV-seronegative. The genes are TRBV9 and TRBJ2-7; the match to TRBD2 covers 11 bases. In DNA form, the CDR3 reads TGTGCCAGCAGCCCCGCCGGGACTAGCGGCTACGAGCAGTACTTC. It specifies CASSPAGTSGYEQYF.